The next 30 T cell receptor beta chains were all read from a single sample in a study of patients and donors after allogeneic stem cell transplantation. A single record per CDR3 protein comes from TCRdb applying MiXCR to the RT-PCR reads. The sample holds about 30,000 distinct CDR3 sequences, roughly 8% seen once. The sequencing input was blood, either unsorted or a sorted T cell fraction (not recorded which). These receptors originate from a human donor who was either an allogeneic HSCT recipient or a stem cell or donor lymphocyte infusion donor (not recorded which). It is not recorded whose cells these are; they may come from a transplant donor.

This clonotype occurred many times. This chain uses TRBV28 with TRBJ1-2; no definite D call. V lost 7 bases to trimming and J lost 4 bases, with 19 bases between them. CDR1 and CDR2 from the germline V gene are MDHEN and SYDVKM. The CDR3 runs 15 residues. The CDR3 here is CASTKHLPGSYGYTF. The DNA of the CDR3 is TGTGCCAGCACTAAACATCTCCCTGGATCCTATGGCTACACCTTC.

This clonotype was recorded many times. This chain connects TRBV6-1 to TRBJ2-7; maybe TRBD1 (5 bases). CDR3 length: 15 amino acids. Trimming removed 2 bases from V and 1 base from J, with 12 bases in between. Germline assignment: CDR1 MNHNS and CDR2 SASEGT. CDR3 amino acids: CASSESPRQSYEQYF. The CDR3 DNA is TGTGCCAGCAGTGAAAGTCCCCGACAGTCCTACGAGCAGTACTTC.

V and J are TRBV12-3 or TRBV12-4 and TRBJ2-3, with 13 bases that match TRBD2. The V and J ends lost 6 bases and 6 bases, in that order; junction bases with no gene match: 6. CDR3 size: 15 residues. CDR3 amino acids: CASSPTSGGADTQYF. The CDR3 DNA reads as TGTGCCAGCAGCCCTACTAGCGGGGGGGCGGATACGCAGTATTTT.

This clonotype came up many times. The gene calls are TRBV7-9 and TRBJ1-2; 9 nucleotides agree with TRBD1. The CDR3 has 16 amino acids. Germline V gene data show CDR1 as SEHNR and CDR2 as FQNEAQ (reference sequence). J lost 7 bases, V lost 2 bases, and 11 bases had no gene match. The CDR3 DNA follows: TGTGCCAGCAGCTTATCGGGGGACAGGGATGTTGCTGGCTACACCTTC. It yields the protein CASSLSGDRDVAGYTF.

Ten or more counts support this clonotype. CDR3 sequence (DNA): TGCAGCGTGTTGGGACAGGTGAACACTGAAGCTTTCTTT. Its protein product is CSVLGQVNTEAFF. V is TRBV29-1 and J is TRBJ1-1; 8 nucleotides align to TRBD1. The germline V gene encodes CDR1 SQVTM and CDR2 ANQGSEA. This CDR3 is built from 13 residues. The J segment lost 0 bases and the V segment lost 6 bases, leaving 3 bases of the junction unmatched.

This clonotype occurred a few times. The V gene is TRBV20-1, the J gene TRBJ2-5; the match to TRBD1 covers 7 bases. Trimming at V came to 2 bases and at J to 5 bases, leaving 8 bases not matched to a gene. The CDR3 is 14 amino acids. Germline V CDR1 and CDR2: DFQATT, SNEGSKA (reference sequence). As DNA, the CDR3 is TGCAGTGCTAGACAGGGGGTTGGGTGGGAGACCCAGTACTTC. Translating gives CSARQGVGWETQYF.

In this sample, this clonotype is medium-sized (0.01 to 0.1%). The rearrangement links TRBV12-3 or TRBV12-4 to TRBJ2-5; TRBD1 agrees at 8 bases. The CDR3 contains 14 residues. The J segment lost 5 bases and the V segment lost 6 bases, leaving 8 bases of the junction unmatched. CDR3 in amino acids: CASSRTTGGETQYF. The CDR3 region has the DNA TGTGCCAGCAGCCGTACCACAGGGGGTGAGACCCAGTACTTC.

This clonotype was picked up a small number of times. The chain couples TRBV5-1 to TRBJ1-1; TRBD1 is a possible D gene (5 bases). V lost 5 bases to trimming and J lost 3 bases, with 20 bases between them. The CDR3 is 16 residues long. Germline lookup yields CDR1 SGHRS and CDR2 YFSETQ. The CDR3 reads CASSLSPDSRDTEAFF. CDR3 DNA sequence: TGCGCCAGCAGTTTATCGCCCGACAGCCGCGACACTGAAGCTTTCTTT.

The chain couples TRBV7-9 to TRBJ2-5, with a tentative D call TRBD2 (5 bases). Trimming stripped 3 bases from V and 2 bases from J, with 10 bases between. This CDR3 region has 14 residues. CDR1 and CDR2 (germline): SEHNR, FQNEAQ (reference sequence). CDR3 sequence (DNA): TGTGCCAGCAGCTTTCTAGGGAGACAAGAGACCCAGTACTTC. Amino acids: CASSFLGRQETQYF.

In its sample, this clonotype was seen many times. The chain couples TRBV28 to TRBJ1-5, with D perhaps TRBD1 (6 bases). The CDR3 runs to 15 residues. CDR1 is MDHEN and CDR2 is SYDVKM in the germline V gene. In DNA, the CDR3 is TGTGCTGCATTAGGGGGTACTCTGGCCAGCCAGCCCCAGCATTTT. Translation: CAALGGTLASQPQHF.

This clonotype appeared many times. The rearrangement links TRBV20-1 to TRBJ1-2, with 8 positions matching TRBD1. Germline lookup yields CDR1 DFQATT and CDR2 SNEGSKA (reference sequence). The CDR3 has 12 amino acids. V was pared by 3 bases and J by 5 bases, with 2 bases of the junction left unmatched. The CDR3 DNA follows: TGCAGTGCTAGGGACAGGGTTTATGGCTACACCTTC. Translated: CSARDRVYGYTF.

There are a few counts of this clonotype. V usage is TRBV7-9 and J usage is TRBJ1-2; TRBD1 matches at 7 bases. Germline CDR1 SEHNR, CDR2 FQNEAQ (reference sequence). This CDR3 spans 14 amino acids. Trimming removed 4 bases from V and 8 bases from J; junction bases left unmatched: 10. CDR3 in DNA: TGTGCCAGCAGCTCGGGACAGACAGTGGGGGGCTACACCTTC. It is translated as CASSSGQTVGGYTF.

V is TRBV28 and J is TRBJ2-5; 10 positions agree with TRBD1. Germline V gene sequence: CDR1 MDHEN, CDR2 SYDVKM. The CDR3 runs to 16 residues. V shed 7 bases, J shed 0 bases, and the junction held 8 bases outside the gene matches. This chain's CDR3 is CASTSPGTGDQETQYF. CDR3 in DNA: TGTGCCAGCACCTCCCCCGGGACAGGGGACCAAGAGACCCAGTACTTC.

This clonotype has a handful of counts. The genes are TRBV28 and TRBJ1-1; possible D gene TRBD1, 5 bases. CDR1 is MDHEN and CDR2 is SYDVKM in the germline V gene. V was shortened by 4 bases and J by 2 bases, with 14 bases between the two germline ends. The length of the CDR3 is 15 residues. The CDR3 region is CASSSPDSINTEAFF. DNA of the CDR3: TGTGCCAGCAGTTCACCAGACAGTATAAACACTGAAGCTTTCTTT.

This clonotype was counted ten times or more. This chain links TRBV20-1 with TRBJ2-7, with D possibly being TRBD2 (6 bases). Germline lookup yields CDR1 DFQATT and CDR2 SNEGSKA (reference sequence). The CDR3 is 14 amino acids. The V gene lost 2 bases and the J gene lost 2 bases, with 13 bases spanning the gap. The CDR3 protein is CSARTGLSPYEQYF. In DNA form, the CDR3 reads TGCAGTGCTAGAACGGGACTGAGTCCCTACGAGCAGTACTTC.

The table lists this clonotype with many counts. The chain employs TRBV4-1 and TRBJ2-1; possibly TRBD2 for D (5 bases). Germline V gene lookup returns CDR1 MGHRA and CDR2 YSYEKL. V was trimmed by 1 base and J by 0 bases, leaving 10 bases between them. CDR3 length: 16 residues. As DNA, the CDR3 is TGCGCCAGCAGCCAAGCCGACTATAGCTCCTACAATGAGCAGTTCTTC. Its translation: CASSQADYSSYNEQFF.

Many counts were recorded for this clonotype. The chain is built from TRBV10-2 and TRBJ2-1; the D is unclear. The CDR3 sequence is 12 residues long. Germline CDR1 and CDR2: WSHSY and SAAADI. Trimming took off 3 bases at V and 6 bases at J, with 6 bases between the two ends. The CDR3 region is CASSEFLNEQFF. For the CDR3, the DNA is TGCGCCAGCAGTGAATTTCTCAATGAGCAGTTCTTC.

This clonotype was seen ten or more times. The chain joins TRBV7-9 to TRBJ1-2, with TRBD1 matching 8 bases. Germline values: CDR1 SEHNR, CDR2 FQNEAQ (reference sequence). Trimming took 6 bases from V and 2 from J; bases not matched to a gene: 5. CDR3 size: 14 residues. CDR3 in amino acids: CASRPGQENYGYTF. In DNA, the CDR3 is TGTGCCAGCAGGCCGGGACAGGAGAACTATGGCTACACCTTC.

This clonotype appeared many times. The V gene is TRBV28, the J gene TRBJ1-2, with 8 bases aligning to TRBD1. Germline V lookup: CDR1 MDHEN, CDR2 SYDVKM. V trimming: 2 bases; J trimming: 7 bases; junction bases outside the gene matches: 12. The length of the CDR3 is 16 residues. In nucleotides, the CDR3 is TGTGCCAGCAGTTTACCGGGACAGGCCTCTGGTGCTGGCTACACCTTC. Protein sequence: CASSLPGQASGAGYTF.

This clonotype was observed a handful of times. The J gene is TRBJ2-7, the V gene TRBV11-2; TRBD1 matches 9 bases. V shed 5 bases and J 6 bases; nucleotides not matched to a gene: 8. CDR1 SGHAT and CDR2 FQNNGV come from the germline V gene. CDR3 size: 14 residues. The CDR3 loop reads CASSPRTQGAEQYF. CDR3 coding DNA: TGTGCCAGCAGCCCCAGGACACAGGGGGCCGAGCAGTACTTC.

This clonotype was counted at least ten times. V and J are TRBV6-1 and TRBJ1-1; 10 bases line up with TRBD1. With 6 bases clipped from V and 7 bases from J, the junction kept 14 bases outside the gene matches. The CDR3 has 16 residues. CDR1 and CDR2 from the germline V gene are MNHNS and SASEGT. In DNA, the CDR3 is TGTGCCAGCAGCCGGCTGACAGGGGGCAGTATTGGTGAAGCTTTCTTT. Residues: CASSRLTGGSIGEAFF.

This clonotype was counted ten times or more. J is TRBJ2-3 and V is TRBV14, with 7 bases aligning to TRBD1. The germline gives CDR1 SGHDN, CDR2 FVKESK. CDR3 size: 16 residues. V shed 3 bases, J shed 1 base, and the junction held 7 bases outside the gene matches. CDR3 protein: CASSQMGDSRTDTQYF. The CDR3, as DNA: TGTGCCAGCAGCCAGATGGGGGACAGCCGCACAGATACGCAGTATTTT.

This clonotype was detected a few times. The V and J genes are TRBV20-1 and TRBJ1-2; possibly TRBD1 for D (6 bases). The germline V gene has CDR1 DFQATT and CDR2 SNEGSKA (reference sequence). There are 12 residues in the CDR3. Trimming cost V 3 bases and J 5 bases, with 10 bases left between them. CDR3 DNA sequence: TGCAGTGCTAGTCCAGGGGTATATGGCTACACCTTC. Its protein product is CSASPGVYGYTF.

This chain links TRBV7-9 with TRBJ2-3; D possibly corresponds to TRBD1 (6 bases). The germline V gene has CDR1 SEHNR and CDR2 FQNEAQ (reference sequence). V lost 5 bases, J lost 3 bases, and 15 bases lay in between. This CDR3 spans 15 amino acids. CDR3 DNA: TGTGCCAGCAGCCGGAGAGAGGGGGTTACAGATACGCAGTATTTT. Its protein product is CASSRREGVTDTQYF.

This clonotype ranks as medium-sized. The V call is TRBV7-3, the J call TRBJ2-5; 10 bases are a match to TRBD2. The CDR3 is 15 amino acids. V gave up 2 bases and J gave up 3 bases; unmatched junction bases: 3. Germline CDR1 SGHTA, CDR2 FQGTGA. The DNA for the CDR3 is TGTGCCAGCAGCTTATCAGGACTAGCGGAAGAGACCCAGTACTTC. This encodes CASSLSGLAEETQYF.

The genes are TRBV6-1 and TRBJ2-5; D not certain. Trimming took 1 base from V and 5 from J, leaving 14 bases between them. CDR3 length equals 15 residues. The germline V gene encodes CDR1 MNHNS and CDR2 SASEGT. CDR3: CASSEEVGDWETQYF. The CDR3 DNA reads TGTGCCAGCAGTGAAGAGGTAGGCGATTGGGAGACCCAGTACTTC.

This clonotype was seen at least ten times. The gene calls are TRBV2 and TRBJ2-7, with 7 positions matching TRBD2. J gave up 1 base and V 1 base, and 4 bases lay outside the gene matches. The CDR3 has 15 amino acids. Germline CDR1 SNHLY, CDR2 FYNNEI. CDR3 sequence reads: CASSEGGGLSYEQYF. In DNA, the CDR3 is TGTGCCAGCAGTGAAGGGGGGGGGTTGTCCTACGAGCAGTACTTC. The whole variable domain, remainder taken from reference TRBV2 and TRBJ2-7, is EPEVTQTPSHQVTQMGQEVILRCVPISNHLYFYWYRQILGQKVEFLVSFYNNEISEKSEIFDDQFSVERPDGSNFTLKIRSTKLEDSAMYFCASSEGGGLSYEQYFGPGTRLTVT.

This clonotype appeared a few times. Written as DNA, the CDR3 is TGTGCCAGCAGAGGGCAGCCTTTGAACACTGAAGCTTTCTTT. It codes for CASRGQPLNTEAFF. The chain has TRBV6-1 and TRBJ1-1; no firm D call. Per the germline V gene, CDR1 is MNHNS and CDR2 is SASEGT. Trimming removed 6 bases from V and 0 bases from J, with 11 bases in between. The CDR3 is 14 amino acids.

The chain links TRBV19 to TRBJ1-2; D ambiguous. Trimming pared 6 bases from V and 8 bases from J, leaving 16 bases between. Germline V gene lookup returns CDR1 LNHDA and CDR2 SQIVND (reference sequence). This CDR3 is 13 amino acids long. In nucleotides, the CDR3 is TGTGCCAGTAGCCCATCCGTGCTGGAAGGCTACACCTTC. Translating gives CASSPSVLEGYTF.

This clonotype showed up many times. The chain recombines TRBV4-2 with TRBJ2-3; D ambiguous. The CDR3 has 15 residues. The V gene's germline CDR1 is LGHNA and CDR2 YNFKEQ. V was clipped by 0 bases and J by 0 bases, with 7 bases between them. CDR3 residues: CASSQELVSTDTQYF. CDR3 in DNA: TGTGCCAGCAGCCAAGAGCTTGTTAGCACAGATACGCAGTATTTT.